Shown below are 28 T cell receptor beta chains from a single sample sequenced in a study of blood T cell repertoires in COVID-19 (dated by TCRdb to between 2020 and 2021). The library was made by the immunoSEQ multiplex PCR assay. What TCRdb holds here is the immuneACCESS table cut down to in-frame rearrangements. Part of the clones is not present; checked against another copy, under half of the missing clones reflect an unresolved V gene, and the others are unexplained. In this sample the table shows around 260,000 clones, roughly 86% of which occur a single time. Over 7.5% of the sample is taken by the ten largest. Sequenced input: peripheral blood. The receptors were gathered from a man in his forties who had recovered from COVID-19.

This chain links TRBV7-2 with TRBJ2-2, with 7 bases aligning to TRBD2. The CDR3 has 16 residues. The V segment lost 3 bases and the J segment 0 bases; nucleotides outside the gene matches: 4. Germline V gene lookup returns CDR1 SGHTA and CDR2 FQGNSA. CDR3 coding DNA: TGTGCCAGCAGCTTTACTAGCGTCTCGAACACCGGGGAGCTGTTTTTT. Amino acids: CASSFTSVSNTGELFF.

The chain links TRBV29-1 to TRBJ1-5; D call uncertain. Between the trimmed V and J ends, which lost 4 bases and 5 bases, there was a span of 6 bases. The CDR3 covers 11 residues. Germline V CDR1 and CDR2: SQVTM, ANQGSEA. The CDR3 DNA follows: TGCAGCGTTGGAGACGATCAGCCCCAGCATTTT. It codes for CSVGDDQPQHF.

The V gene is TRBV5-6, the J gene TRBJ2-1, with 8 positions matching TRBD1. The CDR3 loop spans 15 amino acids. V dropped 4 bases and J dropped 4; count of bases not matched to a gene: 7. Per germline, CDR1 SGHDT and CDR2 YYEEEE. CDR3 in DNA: TGTGCCAGCAGCCCCAGACAGGGGACTTACAATGAGCAGTTCTTC. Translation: CASSPRQGTYNEQFF.

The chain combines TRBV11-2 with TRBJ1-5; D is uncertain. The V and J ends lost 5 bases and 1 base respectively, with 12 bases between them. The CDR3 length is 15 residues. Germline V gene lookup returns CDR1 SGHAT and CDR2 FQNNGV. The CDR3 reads CASSENRKSNQPQHF. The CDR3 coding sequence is TGTGCCAGCAGCGAGAACAGAAAGAGCAATCAGCCCCAGCATTTT.

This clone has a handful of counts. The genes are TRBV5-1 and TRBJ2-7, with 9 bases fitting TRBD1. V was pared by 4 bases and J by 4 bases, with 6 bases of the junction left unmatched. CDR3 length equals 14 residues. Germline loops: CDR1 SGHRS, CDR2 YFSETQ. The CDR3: CASSPDRGGYEQYF. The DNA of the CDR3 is TGCGCCAGCAGCCCGGACAGGGGCGGGTACGAGCAGTACTTC. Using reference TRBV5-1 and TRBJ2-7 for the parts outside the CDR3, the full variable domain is KAGVTQTPRYLIKTRGQQVTLSCSPISGHRSVSWYQQTPGQGLQFLFEYFSETQRNKGNFPGRFSGRQFSNSRSEMNVSTLELGDSALYLCASSPDRGGYEQYFGPGTRLTVT.

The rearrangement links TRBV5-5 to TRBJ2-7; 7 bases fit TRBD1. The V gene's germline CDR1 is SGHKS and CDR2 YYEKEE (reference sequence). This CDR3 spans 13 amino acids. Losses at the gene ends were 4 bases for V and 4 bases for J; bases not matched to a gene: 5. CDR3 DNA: TGTGCCAGCAGCCGTGACAGGGTGTACGAGCAGTACTTC. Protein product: CASSRDRVYEQYF.

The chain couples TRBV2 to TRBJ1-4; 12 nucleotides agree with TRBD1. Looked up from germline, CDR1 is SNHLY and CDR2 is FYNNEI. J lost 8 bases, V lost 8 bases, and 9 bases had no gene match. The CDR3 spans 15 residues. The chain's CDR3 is CASSYGGTGGEKLFF. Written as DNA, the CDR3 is TGTGCCAGCTCCTACGGGGGGACAGGGGGCGAAAAACTGTTTTTT. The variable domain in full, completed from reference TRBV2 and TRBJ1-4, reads EPEVTQTPSHQVTQMGQEVILRCVPISNHLYFYWYRQILGQKVEFLVSFYNNEISEKSEIFDDQFSVERPDGSNFTLKIRSTKLEDSAMYFCASSYGGTGGEKLFFGSGTQLSVL.

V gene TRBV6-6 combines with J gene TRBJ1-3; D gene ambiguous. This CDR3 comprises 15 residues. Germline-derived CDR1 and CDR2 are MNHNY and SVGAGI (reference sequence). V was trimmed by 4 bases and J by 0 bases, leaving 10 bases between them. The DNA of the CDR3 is TGTGCCAGCAGTTCCCCGGTCCTCTCTGGAAACACCATATATTTT. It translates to CASSSPVLSGNTIYF.

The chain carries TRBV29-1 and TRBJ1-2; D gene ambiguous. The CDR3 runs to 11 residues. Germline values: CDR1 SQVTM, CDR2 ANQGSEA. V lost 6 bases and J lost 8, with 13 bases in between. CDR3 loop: CSVREAGGYTF. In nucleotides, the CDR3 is TGCAGCGTCCGGGAGGCGGGCGGCTACACCTTC.

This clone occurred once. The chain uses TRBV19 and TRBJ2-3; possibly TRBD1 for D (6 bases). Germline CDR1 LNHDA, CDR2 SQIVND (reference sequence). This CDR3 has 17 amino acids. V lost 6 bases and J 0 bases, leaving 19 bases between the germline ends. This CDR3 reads CASRENRVRISTDTQYF. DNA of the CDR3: TGTGCCAGTAGGGAGAACAGGGTTCGGATTAGCACAGATACGCAGTATTTT.

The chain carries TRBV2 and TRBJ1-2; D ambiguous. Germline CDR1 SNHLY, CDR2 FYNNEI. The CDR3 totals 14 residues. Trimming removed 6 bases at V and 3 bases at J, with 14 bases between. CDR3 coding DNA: TGTGCCAGCAGGACGACACGGATTCACTATGGCTACACCTTC. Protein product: CASRTTRIHYGYTF.

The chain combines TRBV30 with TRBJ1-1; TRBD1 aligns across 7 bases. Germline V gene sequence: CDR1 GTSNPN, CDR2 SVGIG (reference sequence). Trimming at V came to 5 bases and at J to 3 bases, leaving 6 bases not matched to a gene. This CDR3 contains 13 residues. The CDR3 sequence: CAWETGLYTEAFF. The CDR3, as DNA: TGTGCCTGGGAGACAGGGTTGTACACTGAAGCTTTCTTT.

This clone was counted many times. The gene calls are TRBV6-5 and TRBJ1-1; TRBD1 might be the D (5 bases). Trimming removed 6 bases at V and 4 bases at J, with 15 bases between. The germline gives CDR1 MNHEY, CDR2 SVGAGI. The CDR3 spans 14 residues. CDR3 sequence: CASRLGGLGTEAFF. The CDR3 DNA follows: TGTGCCAGCAGGCTGGGGGGATTAGGCACTGAAGCTTTCTTT.

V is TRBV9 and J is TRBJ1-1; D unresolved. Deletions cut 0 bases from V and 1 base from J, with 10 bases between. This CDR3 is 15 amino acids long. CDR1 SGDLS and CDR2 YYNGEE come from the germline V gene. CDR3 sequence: CASSVDPSPNTEAFF. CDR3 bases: TGTGCCAGCAGCGTAGATCCCTCCCCGAACACTGAAGCTTTCTTT.

CDR3 amino acids: CSASLEAEQYF. Here the CDR3 DNA reads TGCAGTGCTAGTCTTGAGGCCGAGCAGTACTTC. The chain has TRBV20-1 and TRBJ2-7; D remains ambiguous. CDR3 length: 11 amino acids. The germline gives CDR1 DFQATT, CDR2 SNEGSKA (reference sequence). The germline V and J ends were trimmed by 3 bases and 6 bases, with 9 bases remaining between them.

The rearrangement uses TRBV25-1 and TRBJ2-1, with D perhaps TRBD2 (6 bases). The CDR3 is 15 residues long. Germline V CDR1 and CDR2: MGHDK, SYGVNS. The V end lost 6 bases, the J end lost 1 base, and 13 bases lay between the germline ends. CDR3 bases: TGTGCCAGCAGGGAAAGCGGGCCTTCCTACAATGAGCAGTTCTTC. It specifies CASRESGPSYNEQFF.

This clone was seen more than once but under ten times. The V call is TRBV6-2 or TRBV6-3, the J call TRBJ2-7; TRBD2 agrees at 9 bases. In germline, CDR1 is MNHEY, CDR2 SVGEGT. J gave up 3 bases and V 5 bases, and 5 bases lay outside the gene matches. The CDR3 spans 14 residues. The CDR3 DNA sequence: TGTGCCAGCAGTATAGCGGGGGAATACTACGAGCAGTACTTC. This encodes CASSIAGEYYEQYF.

CDR3 amino acids: CASSLSSGYNEQFF. The CDR3 nucleotides are TGCGCCAGCAGCTTGTCTTCCGGGTACAATGAGCAGTTCTTC. The genes are TRBV5-1 and TRBJ2-1; the D is unclear. Trimming shortened V by 1 base and J by 4 bases, and 9 bases separated the two germline ends. Germline CDR1 and CDR2: SGHRS and YFSETQ. CDR3 length: 14 amino acids.

DNA of the CDR3: TGTGCCAGCCCTAGATTTACAGGGTCGAACACTGAAGCTTTCTTT. This sequence encodes CASPRFTGSNTEAFF. The chain links TRBV6-5 to TRBJ1-1, with a weak D call TRBD1 (6 bases). V lost 8 bases and J 1 base, leaving 17 bases between the germline ends. There are 15 residues in the CDR3. Germline lookup yields CDR1 MNHEY and CDR2 SVGAGI.

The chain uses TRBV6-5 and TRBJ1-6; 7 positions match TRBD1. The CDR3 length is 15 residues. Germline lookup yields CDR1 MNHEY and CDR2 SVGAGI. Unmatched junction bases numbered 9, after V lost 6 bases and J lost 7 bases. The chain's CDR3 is CASSRQGLENSPLHF. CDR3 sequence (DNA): TGTGCCAGCAGCAGACAGGGACTGGAGAATTCACCCCTCCACTTT.

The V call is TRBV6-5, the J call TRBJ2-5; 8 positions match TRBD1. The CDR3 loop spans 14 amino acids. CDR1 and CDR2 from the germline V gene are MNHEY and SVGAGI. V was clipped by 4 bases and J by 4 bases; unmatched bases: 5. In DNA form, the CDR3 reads TGTGCCAGCAGTTTCAGGGGGCGCGGAGAGACCCAGTACTTC. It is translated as CASSFRGRGETQYF.

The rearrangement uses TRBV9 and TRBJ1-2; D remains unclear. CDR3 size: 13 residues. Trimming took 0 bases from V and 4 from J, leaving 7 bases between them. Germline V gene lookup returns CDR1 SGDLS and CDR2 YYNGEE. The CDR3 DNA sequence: TGTGCCAGCAGCGTAGCCGGTGGCTATGGCTACACCTTC. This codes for CASSVAGGYGYTF. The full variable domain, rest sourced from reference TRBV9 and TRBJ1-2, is DSGVTQTPKHLITATGQRVTLRCSPRSGDLSVYWYQQSLDQGLQFLIQYYNGEERAKGNILERFSAQQFPDLHSELNLSSLELGDSALYFCASSVAGGYGYTFGSGTRLTVV.

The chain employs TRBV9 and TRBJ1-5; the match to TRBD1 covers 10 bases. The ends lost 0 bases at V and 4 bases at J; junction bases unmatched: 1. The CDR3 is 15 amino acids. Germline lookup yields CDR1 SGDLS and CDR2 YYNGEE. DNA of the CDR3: TGTGCCAGCAGCGTAGGGACAGGGGGGAATCAGCCCCAGCATTTT. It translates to CASSVGTGGNQPQHF.

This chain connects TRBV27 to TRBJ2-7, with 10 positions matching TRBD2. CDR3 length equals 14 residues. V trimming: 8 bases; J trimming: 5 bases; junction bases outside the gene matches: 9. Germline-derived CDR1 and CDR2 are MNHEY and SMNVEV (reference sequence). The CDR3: CASGPSGSIDEQYF. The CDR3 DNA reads TGTGCCAGCGGTCCTAGCGGGAGTATCGACGAGCAGTACTTC.

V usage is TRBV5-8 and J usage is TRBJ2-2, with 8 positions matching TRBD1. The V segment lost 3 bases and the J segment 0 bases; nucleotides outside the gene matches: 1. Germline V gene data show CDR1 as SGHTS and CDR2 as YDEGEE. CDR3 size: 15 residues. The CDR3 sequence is CASSSDRANTGELFF. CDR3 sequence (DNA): TGTGCCAGCAGCTCGGACAGGGCGAACACCGGGGAGCTGTTTTTT.

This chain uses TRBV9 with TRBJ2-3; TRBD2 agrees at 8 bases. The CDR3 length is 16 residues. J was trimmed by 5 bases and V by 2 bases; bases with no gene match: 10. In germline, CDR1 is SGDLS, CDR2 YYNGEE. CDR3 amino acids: CASSVNPAGGIDTQYF. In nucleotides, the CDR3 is TGTGCCAGCAGCGTCAACCCCGCGGGAGGTATAGATACGCAGTATTTT.

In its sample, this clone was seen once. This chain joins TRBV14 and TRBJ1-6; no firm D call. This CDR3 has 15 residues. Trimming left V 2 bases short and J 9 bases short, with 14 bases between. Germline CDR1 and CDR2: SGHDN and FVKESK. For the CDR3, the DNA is TGTGCCAGCAGCCAATCGCGAGCCCTTATTTCACCCCTCCACTTT. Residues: CASSQSRALISPLHF.

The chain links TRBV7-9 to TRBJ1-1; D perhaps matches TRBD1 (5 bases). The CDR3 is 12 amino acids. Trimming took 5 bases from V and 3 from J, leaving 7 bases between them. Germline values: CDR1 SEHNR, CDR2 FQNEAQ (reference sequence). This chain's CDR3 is CASSRQHTEAFF. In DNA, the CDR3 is TGTGCCAGCAGCCGACAGCACACTGAAGCTTTCTTT.